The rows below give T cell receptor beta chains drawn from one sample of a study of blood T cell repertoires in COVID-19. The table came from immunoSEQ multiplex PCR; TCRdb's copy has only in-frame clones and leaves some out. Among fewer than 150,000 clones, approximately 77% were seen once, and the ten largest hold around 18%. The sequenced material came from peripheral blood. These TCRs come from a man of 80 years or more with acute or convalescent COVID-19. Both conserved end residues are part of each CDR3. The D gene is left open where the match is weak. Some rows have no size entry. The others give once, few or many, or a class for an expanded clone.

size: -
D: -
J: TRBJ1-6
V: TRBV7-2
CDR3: CASSLYRQGSFDYNSPLHF
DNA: TGTGCCAGCAGCTTATACCGCCAGGGATCCTTTGACTATAATTCACCCCTCCACTTT

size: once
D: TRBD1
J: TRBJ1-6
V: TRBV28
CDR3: CASSPGQGWSPLHF
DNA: TGTGCCAGCAGCCCCGGACAGGGGTGGTCACCCCTCCACTTT

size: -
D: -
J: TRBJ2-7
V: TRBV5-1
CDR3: CASSSLGGVRHEQYF
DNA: TGCGCCAGCAGCAGCCTGGGGGGAGTTCGGCACGAGCAGTACTTC

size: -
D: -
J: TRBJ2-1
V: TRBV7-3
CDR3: CASSLTSGSYEQFF
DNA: TGTGCCAGCAGCTTAACGTCCGGGTCCTATGAGCAGTTCTTC

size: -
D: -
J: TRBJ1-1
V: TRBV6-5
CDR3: CASTAWAGGNTEAFF
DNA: TGTGCCAGCACCGCCTGGGCGGGGGGCAACACTGAAGCTTTCTTT

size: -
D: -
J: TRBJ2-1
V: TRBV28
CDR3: CASSYPAWSKNEQFF
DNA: TGTGCCAGCAGTTACCCAGCGTGGTCCAAAAATGAGCAGTTCTTC

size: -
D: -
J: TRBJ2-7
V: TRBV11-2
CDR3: CASSLDLVSEQYF
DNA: TGTGCCAGCAGCTTAGATCTAGTTAGCGAGCAGTACTTC

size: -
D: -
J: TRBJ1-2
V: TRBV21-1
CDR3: CASSKEPGQGASGYTF
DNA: TGTGCCAGCAGCAAAGAACCGGGACAGGGGGCTTCTGGCTACACCTTC

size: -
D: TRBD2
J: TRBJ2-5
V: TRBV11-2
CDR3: CASSLDYGGETQYF
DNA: TGTGCCAGCAGCTTAGATTACGGGGGGGAGACCCAGTACTTC

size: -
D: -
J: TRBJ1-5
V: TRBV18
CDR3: CASSPPGVSQPQHF
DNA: TGTGCCAGCTCACCACCCGGGGTGTCTCAGCCCCAGCATTTT

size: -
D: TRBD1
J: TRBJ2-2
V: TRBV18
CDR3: CASSPLRGLHGELFF
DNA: TGTGCCAGCTCACCATTAAGGGGGCTTCACGGGGAGCTGTTTTTT

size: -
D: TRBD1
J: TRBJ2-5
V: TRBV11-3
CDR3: CASSRGTGVQETQYF
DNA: TGTGCCAGCAGCCGCGGGACAGGGGTCCAAGAGACCCAGTACTTC

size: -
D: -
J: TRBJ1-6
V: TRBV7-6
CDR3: CASSFSGTTGDSPLHF
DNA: TGTGCCAGCAGCTTCTCGGGGACTACCGGGGATTCACCCCTCCACTTT

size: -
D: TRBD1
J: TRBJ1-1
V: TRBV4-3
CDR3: CASSQEGGGIGRTKTEAFF
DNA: TGCGCCAGCAGCCAAGAAGGGGGCGGGATCGGAAGAACAAAAACTGAAGCTTTCTTT

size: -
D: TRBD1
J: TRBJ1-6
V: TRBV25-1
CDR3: CASSRDSNNSPLHF
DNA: TGTGCCAGCTCCCGGGACAGCAATAATTCACCCCTCCACTTT

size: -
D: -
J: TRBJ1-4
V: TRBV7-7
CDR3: CASSLGRTVDPTNEKLFF
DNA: TGTGCTAGCAGCTTAGGGCGGACAGTGGATCCAACTAATGAAAAACTGTTTTTT

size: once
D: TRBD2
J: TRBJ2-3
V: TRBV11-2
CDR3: CASTMEAGGLTDTQYF
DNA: TGTGCCAGCACAATGGAAGCGGGGGGGCTCACAGATACGCAGTATTTT

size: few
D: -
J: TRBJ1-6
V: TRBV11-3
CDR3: CASSPRVGSPLHF
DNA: TGTGCCAGCAGCCCGAGGGTAGGGTCACCCCTCCACTTT

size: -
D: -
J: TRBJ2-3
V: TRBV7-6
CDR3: CASGAGQPTDTQYF
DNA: TGTGCCAGCGGGGCGGGGCAGCCCACAGATACGCAGTATTTT

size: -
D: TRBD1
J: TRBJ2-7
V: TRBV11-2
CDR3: CASSLVGTGSTFTYEQYF
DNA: TGTGCCAGCAGCTTAGTAGGGACAGGGTCGACGTTCACCTACGAGCAGTACTTC

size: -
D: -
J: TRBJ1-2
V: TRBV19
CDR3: CASSIRQSYGYTF
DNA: TGTGCCAGTAGTATCCGACAGAGCTATGGCTACACCTTC

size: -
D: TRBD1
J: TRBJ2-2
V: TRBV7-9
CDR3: CASSLAGTGGTGELFF
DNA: TGTGCCAGCAGCTTAGCTGGGACAGGAGGTACCGGGGAGCTGTTTTTT

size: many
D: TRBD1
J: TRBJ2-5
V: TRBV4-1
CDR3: CASSQDNRGRETQYF
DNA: TGCGCCAGCAGCCAAGATAACAGGGGGCGGGAGACCCAGTACTTC